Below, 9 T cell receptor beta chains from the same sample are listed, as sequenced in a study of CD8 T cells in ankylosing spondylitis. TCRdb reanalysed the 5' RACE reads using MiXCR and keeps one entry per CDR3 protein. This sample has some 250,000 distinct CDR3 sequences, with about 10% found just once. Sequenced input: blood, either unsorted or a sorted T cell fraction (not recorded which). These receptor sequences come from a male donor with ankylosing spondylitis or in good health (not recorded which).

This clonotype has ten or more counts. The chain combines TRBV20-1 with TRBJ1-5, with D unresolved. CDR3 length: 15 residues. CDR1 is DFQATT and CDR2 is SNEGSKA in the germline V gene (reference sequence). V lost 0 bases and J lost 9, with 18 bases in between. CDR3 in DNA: TGCAGTGCTAGAGATCGCCTCACATCAATTGGGCCCCAGCATTTT. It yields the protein CSARDRLTSIGPQHF.

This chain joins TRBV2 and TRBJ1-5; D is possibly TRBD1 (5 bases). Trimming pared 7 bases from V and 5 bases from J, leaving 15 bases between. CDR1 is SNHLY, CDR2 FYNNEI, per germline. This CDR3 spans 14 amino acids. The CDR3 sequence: CASKPGAGDQPQHF. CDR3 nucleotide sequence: TGTGCCAGCAAACCCGGGGCCGGGGATCAGCCCCAGCATTTT.

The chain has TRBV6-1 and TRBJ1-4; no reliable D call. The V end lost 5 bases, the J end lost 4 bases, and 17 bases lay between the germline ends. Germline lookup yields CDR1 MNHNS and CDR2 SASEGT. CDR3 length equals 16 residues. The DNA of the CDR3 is TGTGCCAGCAGTACAACCACAAGGCTCCTTAATGAAAAACTGTTTTTT. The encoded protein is CASSTTTRLLNEKLFF.

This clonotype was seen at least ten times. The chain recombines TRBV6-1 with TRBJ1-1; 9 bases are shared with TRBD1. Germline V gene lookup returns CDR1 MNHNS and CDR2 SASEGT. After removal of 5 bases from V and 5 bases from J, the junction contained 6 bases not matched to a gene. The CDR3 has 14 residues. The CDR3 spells CASSRRTGETEAFF. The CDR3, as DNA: TGTGCCAGCAGTCGAAGGACAGGGGAGACTGAAGCTTTCTTT.

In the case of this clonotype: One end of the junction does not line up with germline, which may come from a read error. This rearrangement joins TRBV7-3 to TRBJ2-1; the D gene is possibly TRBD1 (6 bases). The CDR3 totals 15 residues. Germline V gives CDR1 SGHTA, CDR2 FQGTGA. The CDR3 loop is CASSLRPQGVNEQLF. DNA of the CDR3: TGTGCCAGCAGCTTACGGCCACAGGGCGTGAATGAGCAGCTCTTC.

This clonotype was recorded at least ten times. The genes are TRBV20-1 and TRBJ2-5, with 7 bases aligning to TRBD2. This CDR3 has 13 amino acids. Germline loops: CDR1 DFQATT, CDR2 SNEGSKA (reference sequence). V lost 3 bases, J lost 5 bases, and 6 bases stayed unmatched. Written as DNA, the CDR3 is TGCAGTGCTAGCGCTTGGGGGGGTGAGACCCAGTACTTC. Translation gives CSASAWGGETQYF.

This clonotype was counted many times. The CDR3 DNA reads as TGTGCCAGCAGCTTAGGCAGGGTGGACAATCAGCCCCAGCATTTT. Translated, it gives CASSLGRVDNQPQHF. This chain uses TRBV7-8 with TRBJ1-5; tentatively, D is TRBD1 (5 bases). CDR3 length: 15 residues. The germline V gene has CDR1 SGHVS and CDR2 FQNEAQ. V dropped 1 base and J dropped 3 bases, with 10 bases sitting between them.

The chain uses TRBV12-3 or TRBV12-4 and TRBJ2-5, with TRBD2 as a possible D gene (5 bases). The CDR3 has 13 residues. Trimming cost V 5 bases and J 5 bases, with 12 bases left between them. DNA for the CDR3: TGTGCCAGCAGTCGCCCCTCGGGGGAGACCCAGTACTTC. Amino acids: CASSRPSGETQYF.

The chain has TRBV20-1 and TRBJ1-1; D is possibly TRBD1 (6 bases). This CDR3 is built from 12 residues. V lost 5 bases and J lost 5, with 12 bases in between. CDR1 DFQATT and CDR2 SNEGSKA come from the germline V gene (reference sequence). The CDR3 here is CSAFSQGTEAFF. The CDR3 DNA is TGCAGTGCTTTTTCCCAGGGGACTGAAGCTTTCTTT.